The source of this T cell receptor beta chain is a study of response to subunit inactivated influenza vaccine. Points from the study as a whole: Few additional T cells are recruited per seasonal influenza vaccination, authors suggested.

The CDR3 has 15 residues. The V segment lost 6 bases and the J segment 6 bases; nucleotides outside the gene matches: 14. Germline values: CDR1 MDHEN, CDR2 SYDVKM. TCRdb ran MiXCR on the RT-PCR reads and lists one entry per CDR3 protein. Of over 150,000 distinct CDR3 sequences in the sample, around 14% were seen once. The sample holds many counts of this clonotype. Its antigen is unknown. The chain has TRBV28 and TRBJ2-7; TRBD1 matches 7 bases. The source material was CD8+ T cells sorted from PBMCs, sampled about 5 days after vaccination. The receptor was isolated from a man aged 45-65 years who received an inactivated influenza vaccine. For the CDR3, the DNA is TGTGCCAGCAGACTAGTACAGGGGTCGGTGTCCGAGCAGTACTTC. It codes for CASRLVQGSVSEQYF.